The 8 T cell receptor beta chains below were found in one sample sequenced in a study of molecular identifiers for immune sequencing clone quantification. TCRdb re-called the PCR reads with MiXCR, one entry per CDR3 protein. The sample contains some 590,000 distinct CDR3 sequences, about 25% of which appear only once. Sequencing was done on a sample of naive CD8+ T cells from blood, with Jurkat cell RNA spiked in. Regarding subset: FACS-sorted CD8+CD4-CCR7+CD45RA+ naive T cells. These receptors came from a human donor in good health. Some libraries in this study had Jurkat cell RNA spiked in.

This clonotype was seen repeatedly, ten times or more. This chain joins TRBV29-1 and TRBJ2-7, with TRBD1 identical over 7 bases. V lost 0 bases, J lost 2 bases, and 7 bases stayed unmatched. CDR3 length equals 15 residues. In germline, CDR1 is SQVTM, CDR2 ANQGSEA. The CDR3 DNA reads as TGCAGCGTTGAAGATAGTGGGACAGAGACCTACGAGCAGTACTTC. This codes for CSVEDSGTETYEQYF.

This clonotype was detected many times. V and J are TRBV29-1 and TRBJ1-1; D may be TRBD1 (5 bases). V shed 4 bases and J shed 1 base, with 13 bases lying between them. The CDR3 is 14 residues long. Per the germline V gene, CDR1 is SQVTM and CDR2 is ANQGSEA. DNA of the CDR3: TGCAGCGTTGTCGGCAGGGAAGGGAACACTGAAGCTTTCTTT. It specifies CSVVGREGNTEAFF. Based on the CDR3 plus reference TRBV29-1 and TRBJ1-1, the full variable domain is SAVISQKPSRDICQRGTSLTIQCQVDSQVTMMFWYRQQPGQSLTLIATANQGSEATYESGFVIDKFPISRPNLTFSTLTVSNMSPEDSSIYLCSVVGREGNTEAFFGQGTRLTVV.

At least ten counts were recorded for this clonotype. J is TRBJ1-4 and V is TRBV9; D is perhaps TRBD1 (6 bases). V was cut by 0 bases and J by 7 bases, with 13 bases left in between. Germline V gives CDR1 SGDLS, CDR2 YYNGEE. The CDR3 spans 15 residues. The CDR3 DNA reads TGTGCCAGCAGCGTAGCGGGGGGCGTGAGTGAAAAACTGTTTTTT. The encoded protein is CASSVAGGVSEKLFF.

This chain connects TRBV28 to TRBJ2-1; TRBD2 agrees at 8 bases. V was pared by 6 bases and J by 7 bases, with 14 bases of the junction left unmatched. The CDR3 totals 16 residues. Germline values: CDR1 MDHEN, CDR2 SYDVKM. The CDR3 DNA follows: TGTGCCAGCAGGCCGGGGGGGGTATTGTTTAGAAATGAGCAGTTCTTC. Its protein product is CASRPGGVLFRNEQFF.

Of note for this clonotype: It may be a read error: a sequence one base away is much more abundant. The V and J genes are TRBV4-1 and TRBJ1-2; a weak D match, TRBD1 (5 bases). Germline V gene sequence: CDR1 MGHRA, CDR2 YSYEKL. This CDR3 is built from 14 residues. CDR3 nucleotides: TGCGCCAGCAGCCAAGTGGACAACAACTATGGCCACACCTTC. Residues: CASSQVDNNYGHTF.

The chain is built from TRBV20-1 and TRBJ2-2; 11 bases align to TRBD2. V dropped 6 bases and J dropped 7; count of bases not matched to a gene: 7. The CDR3 totals 14 residues. In germline, CDR1 is DFQATT, CDR2 SNEGSKA (reference sequence). DNA for the CDR3: TGCAGTGCAACCCTCGGACTAGCGGGCGGGGAGCTGTTTTTT. Its protein product is CSATLGLAGGELFF.

This clonotype was seen only a few times. This chain uses TRBV7-2 with TRBJ2-2; D may be TRBD1 (6 bases). V lost 1 base, J lost 4 bases, and 13 bases lay in between. Germline V gene lookup returns CDR1 SGHTA and CDR2 FQGNSA. The CDR3 length is 16 residues. CDR3 sequence reads: CASSLEWGPTTGELFF. CDR3 DNA sequence: TGTGCCAGCAGCTTAGAGTGGGGGCCGACCACCGGGGAGCTGTTTTTT.

In regard to this clonotype: This may be a read error: a much more frequent sequence differs by one nucleotide. The chain carries TRBV27 and TRBJ2-3, with TRBD2 matching over 12 bases. This CDR3 comprises 16 residues. Germline V CDR1 and CDR2: MNHEY, SMNVEV (reference sequence). The CDR3 coding sequence is TGTGCCAGCAGTCAGGAACTAGCGGGAGGCGCAGAGACGCAGTATTTT. Protein sequence: CASSQELAGGAETQYF.